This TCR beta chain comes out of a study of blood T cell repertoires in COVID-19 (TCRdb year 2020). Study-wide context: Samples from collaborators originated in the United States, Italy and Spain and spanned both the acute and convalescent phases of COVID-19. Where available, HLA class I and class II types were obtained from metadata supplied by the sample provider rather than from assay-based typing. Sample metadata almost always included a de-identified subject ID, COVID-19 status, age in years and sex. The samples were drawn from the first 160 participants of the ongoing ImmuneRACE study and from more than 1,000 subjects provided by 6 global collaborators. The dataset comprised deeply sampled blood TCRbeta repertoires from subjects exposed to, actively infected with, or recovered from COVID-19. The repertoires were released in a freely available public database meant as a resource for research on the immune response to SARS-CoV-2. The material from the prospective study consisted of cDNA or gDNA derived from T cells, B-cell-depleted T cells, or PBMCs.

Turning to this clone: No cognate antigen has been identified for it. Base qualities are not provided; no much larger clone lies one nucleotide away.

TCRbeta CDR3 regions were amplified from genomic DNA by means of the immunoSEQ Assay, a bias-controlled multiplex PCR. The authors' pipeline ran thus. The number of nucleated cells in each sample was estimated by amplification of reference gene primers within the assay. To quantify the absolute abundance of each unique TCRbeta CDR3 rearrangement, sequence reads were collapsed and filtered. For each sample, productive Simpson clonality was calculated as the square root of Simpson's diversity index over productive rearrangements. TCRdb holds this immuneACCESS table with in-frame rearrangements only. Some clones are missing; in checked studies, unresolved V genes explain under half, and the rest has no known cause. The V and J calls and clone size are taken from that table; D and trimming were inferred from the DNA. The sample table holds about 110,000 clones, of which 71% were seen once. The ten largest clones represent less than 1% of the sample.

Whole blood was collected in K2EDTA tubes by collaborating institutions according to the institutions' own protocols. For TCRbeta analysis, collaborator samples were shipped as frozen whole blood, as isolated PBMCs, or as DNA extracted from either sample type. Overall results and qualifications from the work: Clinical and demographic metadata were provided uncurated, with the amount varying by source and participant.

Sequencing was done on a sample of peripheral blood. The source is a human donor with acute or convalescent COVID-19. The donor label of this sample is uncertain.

The DNA is as follows: TGTGCCAGCAGCAGAGGACAGGGACCCTACGAGCAGTACGTC. This codes for CASSRGQGPYEQYV. The chain is assembled from TRBV7-8 and TRBJ2-7, and 8 bases in between align with TRBD1. CDR1 and CDR2 were assigned from the germline V gene as SGHVS and FQNEAQ. The CDR3 covers 14 residues, taking in both the cysteine and the valine. The DNA shown is the 42-base CDR3, in frame from base 1. The germline V and J ends show losses of 5 bases and 2 bases respectively, and no gene match explains 5 bases of the junction.